This T cell receptor (beta chain) emerged from a study of cytomegalovirus exposure and HLA in healthy donors. Findings and caveats of the study: Follow-up analysis later connected one missense variant in DCLRE1C with trimming of TCR beta V- and J-genes.

Comments on this clone: Antigen unknown.

Amplification used 60 Vbeta primers and 13 Jbeta primers. The method was immunoSEQ multiplex PCR; TCRdb's version includes in-frame clones alone and lacks a portion of them. Of nearly 110,000 clones in the sample, roughly 80% were seen once. The TCR comes from a middle-aged man in good health and CMV-seronegative. The specimen sequenced was PBMCs.

CDR3: CASSQASGADTQYF. In DNA form, the CDR3 reads TGTGCCAGCAGCCAAGCTAGCGGGGCAGATACGCAGTATTTT. The J gene is TRBJ2-3, the V gene TRBV14, with 9 bases fitting TRBD2. Germline loops: CDR1 SGHDN, CDR2 FVKESK. The junction had 0 bases not matched to a gene; V was cut back by 1 base and J by 4 bases. The CDR3 covers 14 residues.